The T cell receptor beta chain described here comes from a study of early T cells in non-severe SARS-CoV-2 infection. This clonotype was seen a few times. V lost 6 bases to trimming and J lost 9 bases, with 9 bases between them. The CDR3 is made up of 11 amino acids. The germline gives CDR1 MGHDK, CDR2 SYGVNS. Individual cDNA molecules each received unique molecular identifiers attached to them. From the 5' RACE reads, TCRdb called clonotypes with MiXCR, one entry per CDR3 protein. The table lists roughly 80,000 distinct CDR3 sequences, roughly 12% of them singletons. The chain employs TRBV25-1 and TRBJ2-1; D gene ambiguous. The sequence came from an adult who was a healthcare worker with PCR-confirmed SARS-CoV-2 infection or an uninfected control (not recorded which). Sequencing was performed on whole blood, taken at baseline. CDR3 in amino acids: CASSGFSEQFF. CDR3 coding DNA: TGTGCCAGCAGCGGCTTTAGTGAGCAGTTCTTC.